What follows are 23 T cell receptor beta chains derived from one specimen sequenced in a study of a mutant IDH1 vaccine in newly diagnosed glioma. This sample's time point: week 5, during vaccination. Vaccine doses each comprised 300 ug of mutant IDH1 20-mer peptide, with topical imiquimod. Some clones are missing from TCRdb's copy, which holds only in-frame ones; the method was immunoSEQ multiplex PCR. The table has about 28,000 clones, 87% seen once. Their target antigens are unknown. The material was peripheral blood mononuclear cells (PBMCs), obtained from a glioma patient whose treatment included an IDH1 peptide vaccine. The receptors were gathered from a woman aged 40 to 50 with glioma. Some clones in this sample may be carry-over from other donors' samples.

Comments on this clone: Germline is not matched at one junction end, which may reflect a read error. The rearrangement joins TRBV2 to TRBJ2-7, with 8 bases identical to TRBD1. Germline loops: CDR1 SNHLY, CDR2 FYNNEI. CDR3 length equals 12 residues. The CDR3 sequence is CASSGQGNWRSF. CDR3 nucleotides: TGTGCCAGCAGTGGACAGGGGAATTGGAGATCCTTC.

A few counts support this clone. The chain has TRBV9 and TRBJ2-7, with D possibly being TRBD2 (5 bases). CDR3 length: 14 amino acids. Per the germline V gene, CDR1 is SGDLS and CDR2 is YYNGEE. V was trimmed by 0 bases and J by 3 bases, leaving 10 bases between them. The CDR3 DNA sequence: TGTGCCAGCAGCGTAGACCCTCGGGACTACGAGCAGTACTTC. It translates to CASSVDPRDYEQYF.

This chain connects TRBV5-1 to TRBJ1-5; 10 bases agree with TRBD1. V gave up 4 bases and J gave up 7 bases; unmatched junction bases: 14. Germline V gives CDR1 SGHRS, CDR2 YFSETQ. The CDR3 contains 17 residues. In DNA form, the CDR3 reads TGCGCCAGCAGCCCGATAGGGTCGGGACAGGGGACCCAGCCCCAGCATTTT. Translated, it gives CASSPIGSGQGTQPQHF.

The CDR3 loop is CACQRQGTTDTQYF. In DNA form, the CDR3 reads TGTGCCTGCCAGCGGCAGGGAACCACAGATACGCAGTATTTT. The V gene is TRBV7-9, the J gene TRBJ2-3, with D possibly being TRBD1 or TRBD2 (5 bases each). Trimming pared 11 bases from V and 2 bases from J, leaving 17 bases between. This CDR3 has 14 residues. Germline CDR1 is SEHNR and CDR2 is FQNEAQ (reference sequence).

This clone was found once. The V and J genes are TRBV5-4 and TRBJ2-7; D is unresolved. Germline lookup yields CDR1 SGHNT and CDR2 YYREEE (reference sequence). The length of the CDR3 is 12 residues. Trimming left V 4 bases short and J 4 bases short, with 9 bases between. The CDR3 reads CASSLLSYEQYF. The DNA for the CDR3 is TGTGCCAGCAGCCTCCTCTCGTACGAGCAGTACTTC.

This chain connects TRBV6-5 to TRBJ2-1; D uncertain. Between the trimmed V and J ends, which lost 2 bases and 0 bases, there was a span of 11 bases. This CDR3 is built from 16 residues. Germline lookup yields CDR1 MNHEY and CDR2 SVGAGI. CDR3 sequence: CASSYGLPSSYNEQFF. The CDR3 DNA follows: TGTGCCAGCAGTTACGGCCTCCCAAGCTCCTACAATGAGCAGTTCTTC.

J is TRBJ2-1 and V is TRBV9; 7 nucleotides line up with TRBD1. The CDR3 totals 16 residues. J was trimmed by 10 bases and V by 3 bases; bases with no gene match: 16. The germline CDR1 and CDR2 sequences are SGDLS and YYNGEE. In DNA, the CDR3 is TGTGCCAGCAGCGCTACGGCAGGGGGATTTGGTAACGAGCAGTTCTTC. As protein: CASSATAGGFGNEQFF.

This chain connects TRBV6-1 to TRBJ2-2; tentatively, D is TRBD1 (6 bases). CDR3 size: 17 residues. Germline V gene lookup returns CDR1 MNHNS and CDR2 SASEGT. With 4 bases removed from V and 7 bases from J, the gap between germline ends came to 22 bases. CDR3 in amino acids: CASSAFRGADTIGELFF. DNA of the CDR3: TGTGCCAGCAGTGCATTCAGGGGAGCGGATACTATCGGGGAGCTGTTTTTT.

The CDR3 DNA is TGCAGTGCTAGTTCGGGGGAAGCTTTCTTT. This translates into CSASSGEAFF. This sequence joins TRBV20-1 and TRBJ1-1, with D hard to call. Germline assignment: CDR1 DFQATT and CDR2 SNEGSKA (reference sequence). CDR3 size: 10 residues. V was trimmed by 3 bases and J by 8 bases, leaving 7 bases between them.

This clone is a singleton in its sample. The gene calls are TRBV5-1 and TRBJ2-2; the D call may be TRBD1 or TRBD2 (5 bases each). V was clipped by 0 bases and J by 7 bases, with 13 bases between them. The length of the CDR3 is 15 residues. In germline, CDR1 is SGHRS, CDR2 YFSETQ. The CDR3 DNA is TGCGCCAGCAGCTTGGAGGGACCGAGGGGCGGGGAGCTGTTTTTT. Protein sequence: CASSLEGPRGGELFF. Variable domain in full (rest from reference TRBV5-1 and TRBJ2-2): KAGVTQTPRYLIKTRGQQVTLSCSPISGHRSVSWYQQTPGQGLQFLFEYFSETQRNKGNFPGRFSGRQFSNSRSEMNVSTLELGDSALYLCASSLEGPRGGELFFGEGSRLTVL.

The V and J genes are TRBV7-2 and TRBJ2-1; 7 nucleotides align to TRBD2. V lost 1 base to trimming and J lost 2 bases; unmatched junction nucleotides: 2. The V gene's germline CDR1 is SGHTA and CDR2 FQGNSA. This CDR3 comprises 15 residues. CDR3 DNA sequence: TGTGCCAGCAGCTTAGGCGGGGGACCCTACAATGAGCAGTTCTTC. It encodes CASSLGGGPYNEQFF. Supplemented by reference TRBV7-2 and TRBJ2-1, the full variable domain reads GAGVSQSPSNKVTEKGKDVELRCDPISGHTALYWYRQSLGQGLEFLIYFQGNSAPDKSGLPSDRFSAERTGGSVSTLTIQRTQQEDSAVYLCASSLGGGPYNEQFFGPGTRLTVL.

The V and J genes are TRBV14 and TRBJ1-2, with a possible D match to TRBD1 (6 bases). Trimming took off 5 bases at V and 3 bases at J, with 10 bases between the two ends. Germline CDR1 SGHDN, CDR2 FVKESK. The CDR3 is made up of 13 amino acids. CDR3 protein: CASSYRVDYGYTF. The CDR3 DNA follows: TGTGCCAGCAGCTACAGGGTCGACTATGGCTACACCTTC.

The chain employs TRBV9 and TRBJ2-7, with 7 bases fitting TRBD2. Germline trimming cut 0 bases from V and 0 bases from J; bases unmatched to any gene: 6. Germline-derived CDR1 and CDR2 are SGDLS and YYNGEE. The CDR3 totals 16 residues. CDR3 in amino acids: CASSVGEGGNSYEQYF. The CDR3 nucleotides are TGTGCCAGCAGCGTAGGGGAGGGAGGGAACTCCTACGAGCAGTACTTC.

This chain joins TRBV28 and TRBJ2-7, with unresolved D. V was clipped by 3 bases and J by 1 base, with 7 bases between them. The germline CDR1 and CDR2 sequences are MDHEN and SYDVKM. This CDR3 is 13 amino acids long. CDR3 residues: CASSFMGSYEQYF. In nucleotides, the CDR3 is TGTGCCAGCAGTTTTATGGGATCCTACGAGCAGTACTTC.

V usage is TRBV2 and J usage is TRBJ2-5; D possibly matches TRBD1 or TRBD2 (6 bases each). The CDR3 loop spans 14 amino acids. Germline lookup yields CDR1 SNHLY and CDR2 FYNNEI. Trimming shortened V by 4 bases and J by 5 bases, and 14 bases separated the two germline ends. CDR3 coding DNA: TGTGCCAGCAGTGGGGACTCAGGGGTCGAGACCCAGTACTTC. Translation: CASSGDSGVETQYF.

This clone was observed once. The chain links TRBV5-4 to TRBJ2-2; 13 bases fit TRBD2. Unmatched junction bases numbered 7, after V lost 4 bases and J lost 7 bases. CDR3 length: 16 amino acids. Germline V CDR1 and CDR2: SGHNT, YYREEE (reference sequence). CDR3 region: CASSEGLAGSIGELFF. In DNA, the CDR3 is TGTGCCAGCAGCGAGGGACTAGCGGGGAGCATCGGGGAGCTGTTTTTT.

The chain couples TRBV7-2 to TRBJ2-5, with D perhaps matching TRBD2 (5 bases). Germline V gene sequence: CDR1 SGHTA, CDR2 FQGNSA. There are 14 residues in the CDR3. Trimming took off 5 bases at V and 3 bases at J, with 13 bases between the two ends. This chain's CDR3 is CASSTSIGEETQYF. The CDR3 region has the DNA TGTGCCAGCAGCACCTCGATCGGGGAAGAGACCCAGTACTTC.

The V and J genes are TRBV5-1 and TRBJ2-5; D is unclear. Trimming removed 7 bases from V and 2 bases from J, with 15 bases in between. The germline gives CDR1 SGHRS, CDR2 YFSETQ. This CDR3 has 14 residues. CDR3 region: CASGPDIPQETQYF. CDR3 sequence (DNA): TGCGCCAGCGGACCCGACATCCCGCAAGAGACCCAGTACTTC.

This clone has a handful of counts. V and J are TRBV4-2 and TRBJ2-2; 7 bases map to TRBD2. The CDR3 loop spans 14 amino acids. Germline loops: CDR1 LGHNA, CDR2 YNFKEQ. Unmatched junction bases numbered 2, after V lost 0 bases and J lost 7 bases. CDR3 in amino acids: CASSQDGGVGELFF. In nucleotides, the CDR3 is TGTGCCAGCAGCCAAGATGGGGGGGTCGGGGAGCTGTTTTTT.

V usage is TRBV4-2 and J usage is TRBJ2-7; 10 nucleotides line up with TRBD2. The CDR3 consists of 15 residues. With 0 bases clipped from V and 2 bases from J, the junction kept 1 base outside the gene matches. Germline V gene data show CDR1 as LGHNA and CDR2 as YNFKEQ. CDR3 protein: CASSQEAGGPYEQYF. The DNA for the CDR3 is TGTGCCAGCAGCCAAGAAGCGGGAGGGCCCTACGAGCAGTACTTC.

In DNA, the CDR3 is TGCGCCAGCAGCCCCTCAAGCTCCCGGCCCACCACAGATACGCAGTATTTT. The encoded protein is CASSPSSSRPTTDTQYF. This chain connects TRBV4-3 to TRBJ2-3, with no clear D. Germline-derived CDR1 and CDR2 are LGHNA and YSLEER. The CDR3 covers 17 residues. V was pared by 4 bases and J by 2 bases, with 19 bases between.

CDR3 amino acids: CASSGRDRANTEAFF. The CDR3 DNA reads as TGTGCCAGCAGCGGTCGGGACAGGGCCAACACTGAAGCTTTCTTT. This rearrangement joins TRBV11-2 to TRBJ1-1, with TRBD1 matching over 9 bases. V trimming: 5 bases; J trimming: 2 bases; junction bases outside the gene matches: 6. This CDR3 spans 15 amino acids. Per the germline V gene, CDR1 is SGHAT and CDR2 is FQNNGV. The variable domain in full, with the rest retrieved from reference TRBV11-2 and TRBJ1-1, is EAGVAQSPRYKIIEKRQSVAFWCNPISGHATLYWYQQILGQGPKLLIQFQNNGVVDDSQLPKDRFSAERLKGVDSTLKIQPAKLEDSAVYLCASSGRDRANTEAFFGQGTRLTVV.

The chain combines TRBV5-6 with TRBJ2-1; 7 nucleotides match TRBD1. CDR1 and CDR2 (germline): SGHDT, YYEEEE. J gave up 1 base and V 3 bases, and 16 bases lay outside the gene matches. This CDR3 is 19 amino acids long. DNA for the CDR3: TGTGCCAGCAGCTCAAAAACAGGGGCCACATTGATATCCTACAATGAGCAGTTCTTC. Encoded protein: CASSSKTGATLISYNEQFF.